Below, 8 T cell receptor beta chains from the same sample are listed, as sequenced in a study of spatial heterogeneity in lung cancer. The time point: sample taken at primary tumor resection. TCRdb ran MiXCR on the 5' RACE reads and lists one entry per CDR3 protein. The data show some 78,000 distinct CDR3 sequences, 7% to 9% seen once. The sequencing used PBMCs, collected at surgery. The receptor set was obtained from a male donor with early-stage non-small cell lung cancer.

This clonotype was seen at least ten times. The V gene is TRBV29-1, the J gene TRBJ1-1, with 9 bases fitting TRBD1. J gave up 0 bases and V 6 bases, and 8 bases lay outside the gene matches. This CDR3 region has 15 residues. Per the germline V gene, CDR1 is SQVTM and CDR2 is ANQGSEA. This chain's CDR3 is CSVGTGTHMNTEAFF. The CDR3 coding sequence is TGCAGCGTAGGGACAGGGACCCACATGAACACTGAAGCTTTCTTT.

This clonotype has a count of ten or more. This rearrangement joins TRBV29-1 to TRBJ1-4, with unresolved D. With 7 bases removed from V and 0 bases from J, the gap between germline ends came to 12 bases. CDR3 length: 14 residues. Germline V gene data show CDR1 as SQVTM and CDR2 as ANQGSEA. In DNA, the CDR3 is TGCAGCGCCCTACAGATGGCAACTAATGAAAAACTGTTTTTT. Translating it yields CSALQMATNEKLFF. Based on the CDR3 plus reference TRBV29-1 and TRBJ1-4, the full variable domain is SAVISQKPSRDICQRGTSLTIQCQVDSQVTMMFWYRQQPGQSLTLIATANQGSEATYESGFVIDKFPISRPNLTFSTLTVSNMSPEDSSIYLCSALQMATNEKLFFGSGTQLSVL.

There are a few counts of this clonotype. The V and J genes are TRBV7-9 and TRBJ2-7; D remains unclear. Trimming removed 5 bases at V and 0 bases at J, with 8 bases between. Germline V CDR1 and CDR2: SEHNR, FQNEAQ (reference sequence). The CDR3 runs 13 residues. The CDR3 DNA reads as TGTGCCAGCAGCCACCCCCACTCCTACGAGCAGTACTTC. Translation: CASSHPHSYEQYF.

This clonotype was counted ten times or more. The chain is built from TRBV29-1 and TRBJ2-5; 14 nucleotides match TRBD2. CDR1 and CDR2 (germline): SQVTM, ANQGSEA. This CDR3 is built from 13 residues. The junction had 3 bases not matched to a gene; V was cut back by 7 bases and J by 5 bases. The CDR3 reads CSGGLAGEETQYF. The CDR3, as DNA: TGCAGCGGGGGACTAGCGGGAGAGGAGACCCAGTACTTC.

This clonotype has at least ten counts. The chain carries TRBV29-1 and TRBJ2-3; unclear D gene. V lost 4 bases and J lost 5, with 7 bases in between. The CDR3 is 11 amino acids. CDR1 and CDR2 from the germline V gene are SQVTM and ANQGSEA. Written as DNA, the CDR3 is TGCAGCGTTGGTGAGAGAGATACGCAGTATTTT. Its protein product is CSVGERDTQYF.

There are many counts of this clonotype. The chain carries TRBV18 and TRBJ2-5; a possible D gene is TRBD1 (6 bases). Trimming took off 4 bases at V and 5 bases at J, with 14 bases between the two ends. Germline V gene lookup returns CDR1 KGHSH and CDR2 LQKENI. The CDR3 has 14 residues. Here the CDR3 DNA reads TGTGCCAGCTCACAGGCAGGGGCTGGGGAGACCCAGTACTTC. This codes for CASSQAGAGETQYF.

This clonotype appeared a few times. The chain combines TRBV5-1 with TRBJ1-2, with 10 bases aligning to TRBD1. Germline-derived CDR1 and CDR2 are SGHRS and YFSETQ. V was pared by 0 bases and J by 2 bases, with 4 bases of the junction left unmatched. The CDR3 is 16 residues long. The CDR3 DNA is TGCGCCAGCAGCTTGGCCGGGACAGGGGTGAACTATGGCTACACCTTC. Its protein product is CASSLAGTGVNYGYTF.

V usage is TRBV29-1 and J usage is TRBJ2-7; unclear D gene. From germline, CDR1 is SQVTM and CDR2 ANQGSEA. This CDR3 region has 11 residues. Trimming stripped 8 bases from V and 4 bases from J, with 12 bases between. Here the CDR3 DNA reads TGCAGCTTTTGGCTCGGTTACGAGCAGTACTTC. Encoded protein: CSFWLGYEQYF.